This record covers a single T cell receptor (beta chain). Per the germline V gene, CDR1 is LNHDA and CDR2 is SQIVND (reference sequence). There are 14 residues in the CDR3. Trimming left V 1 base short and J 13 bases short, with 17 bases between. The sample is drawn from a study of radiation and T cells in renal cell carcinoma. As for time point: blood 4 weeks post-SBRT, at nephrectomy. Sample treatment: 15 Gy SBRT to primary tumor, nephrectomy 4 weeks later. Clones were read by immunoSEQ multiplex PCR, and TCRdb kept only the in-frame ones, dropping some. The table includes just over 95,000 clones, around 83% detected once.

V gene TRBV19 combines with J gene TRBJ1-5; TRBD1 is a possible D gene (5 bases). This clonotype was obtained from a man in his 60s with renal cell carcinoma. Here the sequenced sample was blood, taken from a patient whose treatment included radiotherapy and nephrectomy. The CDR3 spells CASSIVTGVEGQHF. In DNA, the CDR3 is TGTGCCAGTAGTATAGTTACGGGGGTGGAGGGTCAGCATTTT. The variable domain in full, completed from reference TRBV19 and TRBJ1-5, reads DGGITQSPKYLFRKEGQNVTLSCEQNLNHDAMYWYRQDPGQGLRLIYYSQIVNDFQKGDIAEGYSVSREKKESFPLTVTSAQKNPTAFYLCASSIVTGVEGQHFGDGTRLSIL.